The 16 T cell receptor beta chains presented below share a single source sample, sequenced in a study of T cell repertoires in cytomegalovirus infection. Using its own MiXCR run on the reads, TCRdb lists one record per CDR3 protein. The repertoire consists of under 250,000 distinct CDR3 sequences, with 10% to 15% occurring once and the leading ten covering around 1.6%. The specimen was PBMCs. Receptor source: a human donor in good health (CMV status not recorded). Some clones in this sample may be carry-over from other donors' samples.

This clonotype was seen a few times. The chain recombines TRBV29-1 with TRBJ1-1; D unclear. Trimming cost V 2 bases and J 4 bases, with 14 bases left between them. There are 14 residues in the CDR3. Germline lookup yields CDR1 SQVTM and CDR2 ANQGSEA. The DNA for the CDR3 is TGCAGCGTTGAAACTAGCCGATTGGCCACTGAAGCTTTCTTT. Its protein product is CSVETSRLATEAFF. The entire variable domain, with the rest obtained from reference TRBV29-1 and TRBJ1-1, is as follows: SAVISQKPSRDICQRGTSLTIQCQVDSQVTMMFWYRQQPGQSLTLIATANQGSEATYESGFVIDKFPISRPNLTFSTLTVSNMSPEDSSIYLCSVETSRLATEAFFGQGTRLTVV.

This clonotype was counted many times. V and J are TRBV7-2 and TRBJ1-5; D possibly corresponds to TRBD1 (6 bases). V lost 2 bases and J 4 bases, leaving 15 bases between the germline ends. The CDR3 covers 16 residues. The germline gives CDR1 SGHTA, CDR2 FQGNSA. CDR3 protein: CASSLHSLRGNQPQHF. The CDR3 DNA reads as TGTGCCAGCAGCTTACATAGCCTAAGGGGGAATCAGCCCCAGCATTTT.

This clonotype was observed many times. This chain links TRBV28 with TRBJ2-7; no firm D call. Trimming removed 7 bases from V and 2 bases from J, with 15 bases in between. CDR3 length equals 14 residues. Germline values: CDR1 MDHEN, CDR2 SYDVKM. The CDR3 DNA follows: TGTGCCAGCACCCCGAGTGTGGTTCCCTACGAGCAGTACTTC. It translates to CASTPSVVPYEQYF.

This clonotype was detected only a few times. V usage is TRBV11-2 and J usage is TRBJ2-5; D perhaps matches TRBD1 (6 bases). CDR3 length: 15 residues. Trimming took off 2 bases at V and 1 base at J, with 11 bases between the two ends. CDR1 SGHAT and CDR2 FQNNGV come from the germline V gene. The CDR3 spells CASSLTRGPQETQYF. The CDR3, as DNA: TGTGCCAGCAGCTTAACCAGGGGCCCCCAAGAGACCCAGTACTTC.

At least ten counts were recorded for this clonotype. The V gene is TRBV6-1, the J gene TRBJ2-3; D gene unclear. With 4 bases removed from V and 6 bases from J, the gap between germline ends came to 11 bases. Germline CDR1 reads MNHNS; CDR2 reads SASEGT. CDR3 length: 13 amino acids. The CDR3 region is CASSGFRVDTQYF. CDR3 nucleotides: TGTGCCAGCAGTGGATTTAGGGTGGATACGCAGTATTTT.

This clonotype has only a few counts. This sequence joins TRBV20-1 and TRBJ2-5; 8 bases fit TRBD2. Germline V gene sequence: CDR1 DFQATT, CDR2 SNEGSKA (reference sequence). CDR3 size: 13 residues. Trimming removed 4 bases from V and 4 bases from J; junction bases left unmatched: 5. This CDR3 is CSAISGRTETQYF. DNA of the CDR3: TGCAGTGCTATCAGCGGGAGAACAGAGACCCAGTACTTC.

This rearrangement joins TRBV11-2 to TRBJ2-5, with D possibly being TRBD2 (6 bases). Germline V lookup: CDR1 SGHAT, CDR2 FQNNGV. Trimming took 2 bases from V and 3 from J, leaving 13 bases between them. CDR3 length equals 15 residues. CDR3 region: CASSLMMGGEETQYF. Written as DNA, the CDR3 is TGTGCCAGCAGCTTAATGATGGGGGGAGAAGAGACCCAGTACTTC.

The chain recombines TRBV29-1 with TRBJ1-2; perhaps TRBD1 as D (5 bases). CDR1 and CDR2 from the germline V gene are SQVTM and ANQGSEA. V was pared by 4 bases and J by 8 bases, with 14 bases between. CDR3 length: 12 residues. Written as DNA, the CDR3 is TGCAGCGTTGGTGGGCAGGGCGAGGGCTACACCTTC. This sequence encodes CSVGGQGEGYTF.

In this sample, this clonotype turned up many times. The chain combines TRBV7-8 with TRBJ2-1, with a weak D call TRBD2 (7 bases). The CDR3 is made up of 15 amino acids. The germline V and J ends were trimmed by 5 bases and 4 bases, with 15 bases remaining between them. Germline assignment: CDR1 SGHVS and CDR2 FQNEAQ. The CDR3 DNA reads TGTGCCAGCAGCCGGGAAGGGGGGGGATACAATGAGCAGTTCTTC. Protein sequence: CASSREGGGYNEQFF.

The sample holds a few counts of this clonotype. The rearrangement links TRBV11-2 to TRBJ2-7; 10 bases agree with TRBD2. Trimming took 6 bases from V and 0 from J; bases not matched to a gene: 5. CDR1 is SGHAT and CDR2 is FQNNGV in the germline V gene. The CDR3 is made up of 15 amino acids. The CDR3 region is CASRPSGSPSYEQYF. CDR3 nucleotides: TGTGCCAGCAGACCTAGCGGGAGCCCCTCCTACGAGCAGTACTTC.

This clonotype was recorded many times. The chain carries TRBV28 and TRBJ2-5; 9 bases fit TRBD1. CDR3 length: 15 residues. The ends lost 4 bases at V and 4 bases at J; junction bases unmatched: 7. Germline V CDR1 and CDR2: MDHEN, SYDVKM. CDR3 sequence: CASSSNRGQGETQYF. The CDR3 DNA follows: TGTGCCAGCAGTTCGAACAGGGGGCAGGGAGAGACCCAGTACTTC.

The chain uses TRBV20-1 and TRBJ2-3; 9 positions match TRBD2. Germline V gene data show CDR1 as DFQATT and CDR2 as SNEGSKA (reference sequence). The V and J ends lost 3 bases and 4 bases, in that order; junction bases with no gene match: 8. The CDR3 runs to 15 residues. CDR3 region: CSARDGGGAADTQYF. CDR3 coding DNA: TGCAGTGCTAGGGACGGCGGGGGGGCCGCAGATACGCAGTATTTT.

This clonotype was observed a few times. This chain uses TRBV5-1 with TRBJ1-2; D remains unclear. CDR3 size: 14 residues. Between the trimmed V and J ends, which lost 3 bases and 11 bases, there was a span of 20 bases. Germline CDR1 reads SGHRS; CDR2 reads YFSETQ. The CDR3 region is CASSYRTETPRYTF. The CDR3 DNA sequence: TGCGCCAGCAGCTATCGGACGGAGACGCCGCGGTACACCTTC.

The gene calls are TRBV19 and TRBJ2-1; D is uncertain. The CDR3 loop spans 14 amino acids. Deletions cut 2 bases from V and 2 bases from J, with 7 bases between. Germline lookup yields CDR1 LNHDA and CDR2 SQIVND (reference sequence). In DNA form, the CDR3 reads TGTGCCAGTAGTATAAAAGGGACCTACAATGAGCAGTTCTTC. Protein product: CASSIKGTYNEQFF.

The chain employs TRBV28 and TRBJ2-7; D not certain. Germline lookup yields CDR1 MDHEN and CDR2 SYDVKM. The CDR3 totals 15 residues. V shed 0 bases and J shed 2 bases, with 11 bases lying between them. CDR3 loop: CASSLWTSYAYEQYF. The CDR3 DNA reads TGTGCCAGCAGTTTATGGACTTCTTATGCCTACGAGCAGTACTTC.

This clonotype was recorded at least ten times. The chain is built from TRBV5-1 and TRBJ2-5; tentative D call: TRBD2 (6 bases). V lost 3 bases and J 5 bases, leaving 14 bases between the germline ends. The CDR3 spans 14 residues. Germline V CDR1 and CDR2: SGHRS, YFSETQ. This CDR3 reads CASSSSGVRETQYF. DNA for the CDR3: TGCGCCAGCAGCTCGTCGGGGGTCCGGGAGACCCAGTACTTC.